This is a list of T cell receptor beta chains from one sample in a study of identical twins. TCRdb redid the calling of the 5' RACE reads with MiXCR, one entry per CDR3 protein. In the table there are about 250,000 distinct CDR3 sequences, about 8.3% of which are singletons. This sample also belongs to another study, concerning yellow fever vaccine responses in identical twins.

Material: CD8+ T cells sorted from blood. The receptors derive from a woman between 18 and 29 years old in good health. The CDR3 runs from the conserved cysteine through the conserved F or W. The D gene is left open where the match is weak. Clone size is not always given. Where it is, it says once, few, many or a class for expanded clones.

j_call: TRBJ1-1; d_call: .; v_call: TRBV18; clone_size: .; cdr3_aa: CASSPRGLNTEAFF; cdr3_nt: TGTGCCAGCTCACCACGGGGGTTGAACACTGAAGCTTTCTTT
j_call: TRBJ2-7; d_call: TRBD2; v_call: TRBV27; clone_size: .; cdr3_aa: CASSLSAGDFYEQYF; cdr3_nt: TGTGCCAGCAGTTTATCAGCGGGAGACTTCTACGAGCAGTACTTC
j_call: TRBJ2-7; d_call: TRBD2; v_call: TRBV20-1; clone_size: few; cdr3_aa: CSARGGGWEQYF; cdr3_nt: TGCAGTGCTAGAGGCGGGGGGTGGGAGCAGTACTTC
j_call: TRBJ2-7; d_call: TRBD2; v_call: TRBV19; clone_size: .; cdr3_aa: CASSIARDYEQNF; cdr3_nt: TGTGCCAGTAGTATAGCCCGGGACTACGAGCAGAACTTC
j_call: TRBJ1-1; d_call: .; v_call: TRBV29-1; clone_size: few; cdr3_aa: CSVERGGNTEAFF; cdr3_nt: TGCAGCGTTGAAAGGGGCGGGAACACTGAAGCTTTCTTT
j_call: TRBJ1-2; d_call: .; v_call: TRBV29-1; clone_size: few; cdr3_aa: CSVGLDGINYGYTF; cdr3_nt: TGCAGCGTGGGTCTAGACGGTATTAACTATGGCTACACCTTC
j_call: TRBJ2-5; d_call: TRBD2; v_call: TRBV2; clone_size: many; cdr3_aa: CASSLRAGERETQYF; cdr3_nt: TGTGCCAGCAGTCTAAGAGCGGGGGAACGGGAGACCCAGTACTTC
j_call: TRBJ2-7; d_call: .; v_call: TRBV7-2; clone_size: .; cdr3_aa: CASSLYMESYEQYF; cdr3_nt: TGTGCCAGCAGCTTATATATGGAATCCTACGAGCAGTACTTC
j_call: TRBJ2-7; d_call: TRBD1; v_call: TRBV7-9; clone_size: many; cdr3_aa: CASTPIRDSPYEQYF; cdr3_nt: TGTGCCAGCACCCCCATCCGGGACAGTCCCTACGAGCAGTACTTC
j_call: TRBJ2-1; d_call: .; v_call: TRBV19; clone_size: few; cdr3_aa: CASSIDLGGLQFF; cdr3_nt: TGTGCCAGTAGTATAGATCTAGGGGGGCTCCAGTTCTTC
j_call: TRBJ1-1; d_call: .; v_call: TRBV4-1; clone_size: .; cdr3_aa: CASSQLGQATEAFF; cdr3_nt: TGCGCCAGCAGCCAGCTCGGGCAAGCAACAGAAGCTTTCTTT
j_call: TRBJ2-1; d_call: .; v_call: TRBV4-3; clone_size: many; cdr3_aa: CASSQDSSAHGEQFF; cdr3_nt: TGCGCCAGCAGCCAAGACTCTAGCGCTCACGGTGAGCAGTTCTTC
j_call: TRBJ1-6; d_call: .; v_call: TRBV9; clone_size: few; cdr3_aa: CASSANQGNSPLHF; cdr3_nt: TGTGCCAGCAGCGCCAACCAGGGGAATTCACCCCTCCACTTT
j_call: TRBJ2-7; d_call: TRBD1; v_call: TRBV28; clone_size: many; cdr3_aa: CASNRDRVFEQYF; cdr3_nt: TGTGCCAGCAACCGGGACAGGGTTTTCGAGCAGTACTTC
j_call: TRBJ2-7; d_call: TRBD2; v_call: TRBV6-2/TRBV6-3; clone_size: few; cdr3_aa: CASSYSMRLATYEQYF; cdr3_nt: TGTGCCAGCAGTTACAGTATGCGACTAGCGACCTACGAGCAGTACTTC
j_call: TRBJ2-7; d_call: .; v_call: TRBV27; clone_size: few; cdr3_aa: CASSSTQTGTVSYEQYF; cdr3_nt: TGTGCCAGCAGTTCGACGCAGACAGGGACTGTCTCCTACGAGCAGTACTTC
j_call: TRBJ2-7; d_call: TRBD1; v_call: TRBV6-1; clone_size: .; cdr3_aa: CASSEAFPGTGIYEQYF; cdr3_nt: TGTGCCAGCAGTGAAGCGTTTCCTGGGACAGGGATCTACGAGCAGTACTTC
j_call: TRBJ2-5; d_call: TRBD2; v_call: TRBV7-9; clone_size: .; cdr3_aa: CASSLGLGKDTQYF; cdr3_nt: TGTGCCAGCAGCTTGGGACTAGGAAAAGATACCCAGTACTTC
j_call: TRBJ2-2; d_call: TRBD2; v_call: TRBV20-1; clone_size: .; cdr3_aa: CSATSGNVRGELFF; cdr3_nt: TGCAGTGCTACTAGCGGGAACGTAAGAGGGGAGCTGTTTTTT
j_call: TRBJ2-3; d_call: TRBD1; v_call: TRBV29-1; clone_size: .; cdr3_aa: CSVEGTVLFTDTQYF; cdr3_nt: TGCAGCGTTGAGGGGACAGTCTTATTTACAGATACGCAGTATTTT
j_call: TRBJ2-3; d_call: .; v_call: TRBV4-3; clone_size: .; cdr3_aa: CASSQEGYGILKDTQYF; cdr3_nt: TGCGCCAGCAGCCAAGAAGGTTACGGGATCCTCAAGGATACGCAGTATTTT
j_call: TRBJ2-7; d_call: TRBD1; v_call: TRBV7-9; clone_size: many; cdr3_aa: CASSAPGQGVYEQYF; cdr3_nt: TGTGCCAGCAGCGCACCGGGACAGGGGGTATACGAGCAGTACTTC
j_call: TRBJ1-4; d_call: .; v_call: TRBV12-3/TRBV12-4; clone_size: many; cdr3_aa: CASSRYPDRREDEKLFF; cdr3_nt: TGTGCCAGCAGTAGATACCCCGACCGAAGGGAGGATGAAAAACTGTTTTTT
j_call: TRBJ2-7; d_call: .; v_call: TRBV6-5; clone_size: .; cdr3_aa: CASSYSGEGSYEQYF; cdr3_nt: TGTGCCAGCAGTTACTCAGGGGAAGGCTCCTACGAGCAGTACTTC
j_call: TRBJ2-2; d_call: .; v_call: TRBV4-3; clone_size: .; cdr3_aa: CASSQDIRGSGELFF; cdr3_nt: TGCGCCAGCAGCCAAGATATACGGGGTTCCGGGGAGCTGTTTTTT
j_call: TRBJ1-4; d_call: TRBD1; v_call: TRBV6-1; clone_size: few; cdr3_aa: CASKRDREREKLFF; cdr3_nt: TGTGCCAGCAAAAGGGACAGGGAAAGGGAAAAACTGTTTTTT
j_call: TRBJ2-1; d_call: .; v_call: TRBV27; clone_size: few; cdr3_aa: CASTRANEQFF; cdr3_nt: TGTGCCAGCACCCGGGCCAATGAGCAGTTCTTC
j_call: TRBJ2-3; d_call: TRBD2; v_call: TRBV5-6; clone_size: .; cdr3_aa: CASSLFTSGRGSADTQYF; cdr3_nt: TGTGCCAGCAGCTTGTTTACTAGCGGGAGGGGGAGTGCAGATACGCAGTATTTT